Below are 19 T cell receptor beta chains sequenced from a single sample in a study of sequential checkpoint blockade in melanoma. The treatment was: randomized to nivolumab then ipilimumab (arm A) or the reverse (arm B). The data were produced by immunoSEQ multiplex PCR, yet TCRdb's version contains in-frame clones alone and is incomplete. The sample shows 25,000 to 30,000 clones, more than 80% of them seen only once. The specimen was CD8+ T cells sorted from blood (inferred from file names), collected from a patient given nivolumab and ipilimumab in sequence. These receptors were collected from a human donor with melanoma.

The chain employs TRBV14 and TRBJ1-2; 7 bases align to TRBD1. CDR3 size: 13 residues. After removal of 3 bases from V and 10 bases from J, the junction contained 8 bases not matched to a gene. Looked up from germline, CDR1 is SGHDN and CDR2 is FVKESK. In DNA form, the CDR3 reads TGTGCCAGCAGCCAGTCCTACAGGGGAGACTACACCTTC. Residues: CASSQSYRGDYTF.

This clone was detected only once. The chain recombines TRBV15 with TRBJ2-7; 9 bases line up with TRBD2. V dropped 0 bases and J dropped 3; count of bases not matched to a gene: 0. CDR3 size: 14 residues. The V gene's germline CDR1 is LNHNV and CDR2 YYDKDF (reference sequence). The CDR3 reads CATSRDSGSYEQYF. The DNA for the CDR3 is TGTGCCACCAGCAGAGATAGCGGGAGCTACGAGCAGTACTTC.

The chain employs TRBV5-4 and TRBJ1-2; D ambiguous. CDR3 size: 11 residues. Germline V lookup: CDR1 SGHNT, CDR2 YYREEE (reference sequence). V dropped 0 bases and J dropped 8 bases, with 5 bases sitting between them. The CDR3 nucleotides read TGTGCCAGCAGCTTGGCCGGGGGCTACACCTTC. As protein: CASSLAGGYTF.

This chain connects TRBV2 to TRBJ1-1; 9 positions agree with TRBD1. The CDR3 contains 14 residues. J was trimmed by 5 bases and V by 6 bases; bases with no gene match: 7. The germline V gene has CDR1 SNHLY and CDR2 FYNNEI. CDR3 sequence (DNA): TGTGCCAGCAGGCCGGGACAGGGATGGACTGAAGCTTTCTTT. It codes for CASRPGQGWTEAFF. Drawing the rest from reference TRBV2 and TRBJ1-1, the complete variable domain is EPEVTQTPSHQVTQMGQEVILRCVPISNHLYFYWYRQILGQKVEFLVSFYNNEISEKSEIFDDQFSVERPDGSNFTLKIRSTKLEDSAMYFCASRPGQGWTEAFFGQGTRLTVV.

This chain links TRBV27 with TRBJ2-5; possible D gene TRBD2, 6 bases. Germline CDR1 reads MNHEY; CDR2 reads SMNVEV (reference sequence). The CDR3 is made up of 14 amino acids. V lost 3 bases, J lost 0 bases, and 8 bases lay in between. Here the CDR3 DNA reads TGTGCCAGCAGTTTTGCGGGATACCAAGAGACCCAGTACTTC. Encoded protein: CASSFAGYQETQYF.

This chain joins TRBV10-2 and TRBJ1-1; 7 bases line up with TRBD1. Germline-derived CDR1 and CDR2 are WSHSY and SAAADI. V lost 2 bases, J lost 2 bases, and 5 bases stayed unmatched. The length of the CDR3 is 15 residues. The CDR3 loop is CASSELQGPNTEAFF. Written as DNA, the CDR3 is TGCGCCAGCAGTGAGCTACAGGGGCCTAACACTGAAGCTTTCTTT.

V is TRBV7-6 and J is TRBJ2-1, with D perhaps matching TRBD2 (6 bases). The CDR3 sequence is 15 residues long. V was trimmed by 4 bases and J by 7 bases, leaving 17 bases between them. Germline V gene sequence: CDR1 SGHVS, CDR2 FNYEAQ. The CDR3, as DNA: TGTGCCAGCAGCTATCTCGTAGGACGGGGGAATGAGCAGTTCTTC. This codes for CASSYLVGRGNEQFF.

V is TRBV9 and J is TRBJ1-1; TRBD1 might be the D (5 bases). This CDR3 is built from 13 residues. V lost 3 bases, J lost 7 bases, and 13 bases lay in between. CDR1 and CDR2 from the germline V gene are SGDLS and YYNGEE. As DNA, the CDR3 is TGTGCCAGCAGCGAACAGGAAGGCTTTGAAGCTTTCTTT. This codes for CASSEQEGFEAFF.

CDR3 nucleotide sequence: TGTGCCAGCAGCTTAGCACTAGCGGGTTGGGGGGAGCAGTTCTTC. It specifies CASSLALAGWGEQFF. The gene calls are TRBV7-6 and TRBJ2-1, with 9 bases fitting TRBD2. This CDR3 comprises 15 residues. Trimming removed 0 bases from V and 10 bases from J; junction bases left unmatched: 7. Looked up from germline, CDR1 is SGHVS and CDR2 is FNYEAQ.

This clone was seen more than once but under ten times. The chain recombines TRBV5-6 with TRBJ1-1, with TRBD1 matching over 8 bases. Trimming cost V 4 bases and J 4 bases; bases outside gene matches: 6. Germline V gene sequence: CDR1 SGHDT, CDR2 YYEEEE. This CDR3 region has 14 residues. In DNA form, the CDR3 reads TGTGCCAGCAGCCCGAGGACAGGGATCACTGAAGCTTTCTTT. It codes for CASSPRTGITEAFF.

The chain has TRBV4-1 and TRBJ1-2; D is perhaps TRBD1 (5 bases). This CDR3 comprises 14 residues. Trimming stripped 3 bases from V and 2 bases from J, with 10 bases between. CDR1 is MGHRA and CDR2 is YSYEKL in the germline V gene. The DNA for the CDR3 is TGCGCCAGCAGCCAGATGGACAACAACTATGGCTACACCTTC. Protein: CASSQMDNNYGYTF.

The chain recombines TRBV6-1 with TRBJ2-5; TRBD2 aligns across 8 bases. Looked up from germline, CDR1 is MNHNS and CDR2 is SASEGT. Trimming took 3 bases from V and 5 from J; bases not matched to a gene: 5. The CDR3 totals 14 residues. The CDR3 loop is CASSEIAGLETQYF. CDR3 coding DNA: TGTGCCAGCAGTGAGATAGCGGGGTTGGAGACCCAGTACTTC.

This clone was observed a handful of times. The chain recombines TRBV19 with TRBJ2-7, with D tentatively TRBD2 (6 bases). The CDR3 runs 14 residues. CDR1 and CDR2 (germline): LNHDA, SQIVND (reference sequence). Trimming removed 5 bases from V and 3 bases from J, with 14 bases in between. Here the CDR3 reads CASSVRGLNYEQYF. DNA for the CDR3: TGTGCCAGTAGTGTCCGAGGACTAAACTACGAGCAGTACTTC.

The chain links TRBV7-9 to TRBJ2-5, with D possibly being TRBD2 (5 bases). V was pared by 5 bases and J by 5 bases, with 15 bases between. The CDR3 sequence is 14 residues long. Looked up from germline, CDR1 is SEHNR and CDR2 is FQNEAQ (reference sequence). CDR3 sequence (DNA): TGTGCCAGCAGCGAGCCACCCCCGGGGGAGACCCAGTACTTC. Its translation: CASSEPPPGETQYF.

The chain recombines TRBV6-5 with TRBJ1-1, with 8 nucleotides matching TRBD1. Trimming removed 1 base from V and 4 bases from J; junction bases left unmatched: 5. Germline assignment: CDR1 MNHEY and CDR2 SVGAGI. The CDR3 covers 15 residues. CDR3 in amino acids: CASSYYGQGGTEAFF. For the CDR3, the DNA is TGTGCCAGCAGTTACTACGGACAGGGCGGCACTGAAGCTTTCTTT.

In DNA, the CDR3 is TGTGCCAGCAGTGAGACAGGGGGCACTGAAGCTTTCTTT. Its protein is CASSETGGTEAFF. This chain links TRBV2 with TRBJ1-1, with 9 bases aligning to TRBD1. CDR1 and CDR2 (germline): SNHLY, FYNNEI. Trimming cost V 3 bases and J 4 bases; bases outside gene matches: 0. The CDR3 consists of 13 residues.

The chain carries TRBV4-1 and TRBJ1-2; 7 bases are shared with TRBD1. In germline, CDR1 is MGHRA, CDR2 YSYEKL. The V segment lost 1 base and the J segment 8 bases; nucleotides outside the gene matches: 10. The CDR3 is made up of 15 amino acids. In DNA form, the CDR3 reads TGCGCCAGCAGCCAAGCCTTGACAGGGTTCGGGGGCTACACCTTC. Its translation: CASSQALTGFGGYTF.

The chain uses TRBV28 and TRBJ1-4; 7 bases match TRBD1. The CDR3 loop spans 18 amino acids. J lost 0 bases, V lost 7 bases, and 14 bases had no gene match. Germline V gene lookup returns CDR1 MDHEN and CDR2 SYDVKM. The CDR3 loop is CASTSWGQTPATNEKLFF. The CDR3 bases are TGTGCCAGCACCTCTTGGGGACAGACACCTGCAACTAATGAAAAACTGTTTTTT.

The chain joins TRBV5-1 to TRBJ1-5, with D unclear. Germline CDR1 reads SGHRS; CDR2 reads YFSETQ. The CDR3 loop spans 15 amino acids. Trimming took 0 bases from V and 4 from J, leaving 11 bases between them. CDR3 sequence: CASSLAGQFNQPQHF. The CDR3 bases are TGCGCCAGCAGCTTGGCTGGTCAGTTTAATCAGCCCCAGCATTTT.